These 32 T cell receptor beta chains came from one sample sequenced in a study of blood T cell repertoires in COVID-19. Produced via immunoSEQ multiplex PCR; TCRdb's table is partial and in-frame only. This sample carries about 230,000 clones, 70% to 90% of them seen once, and the ten largest clones take roughly 10%. The sequencing sample was made of peripheral blood. These receptors were collected from a man aged 50 to 60 with COVID-19, enrolled during active disease.

The V and J genes are TRBV6-5 and TRBJ1-3; perhaps TRBD1 as D (5 bases). CDR1 MNHEY and CDR2 SVGAGI come from the germline V gene. V lost 2 bases and J lost 4, with 12 bases in between. The CDR3 has 15 residues. In DNA form, the CDR3 reads TGTGCCAGCAGTTACCTCCAGGGTGCAGGAAACACCATATATTTT. Its protein product is CASSYLQGAGNTIYF.

The CDR3 coding sequence is TGTGCCAGCAGTGAAACCGGGATGAACACTGAAGCTTTCTTT. Translation: CASSETGMNTEAFF. The chain recombines TRBV2 with TRBJ1-1, with D unclear. This CDR3 spans 14 amino acids. The V gene lost 2 bases and the J gene lost 0 bases, with 7 bases spanning the gap. The germline CDR1 and CDR2 sequences are SNHLY and FYNNEI.

V usage is TRBV9 and J usage is TRBJ2-5, with 8 bases that match TRBD2. Germline CDR1 and CDR2: SGDLS and YYNGEE. The J segment lost 5 bases and the V segment lost 2 bases, leaving 8 bases of the junction unmatched. The CDR3 has 15 amino acids. The CDR3 DNA sequence: TGTGCCAGCAGCGTCGCGCCGGGACTAGTGGAGACCCAGTACTTC. Translating gives CASSVAPGLVETQYF.

This chain uses TRBV10-3 with TRBJ1-1; 7 bases map to TRBD1. CDR3 size: 12 residues. CDR1 is ENHRY, CDR2 SYGVKD, per germline. After removal of 8 bases from V and 3 bases from J, the junction contained 3 bases not matched to a gene. The CDR3 loop reads CAIAQGDTEAFF. CDR3 in DNA: TGTGCCATCGCCCAGGGGGACACTGAAGCTTTCTTT.

This chain links TRBV6-1 with TRBJ1-1; perhaps TRBD1 as D (5 bases). The germline V gene encodes CDR1 MNHNS and CDR2 SASEGT. V lost 3 bases and J lost 3, with 11 bases in between. The CDR3 length is 14 residues. The CDR3 sequence: CASSDRGRDTEAFF. The CDR3 DNA sequence: TGTGCCAGCAGTGACCGGGGGAGGGACACTGAAGCTTTCTTT.

V usage is TRBV10-3 and J usage is TRBJ2-5; 8 bases align to TRBD1. There are 13 residues in the CDR3. Germline values: CDR1 ENHRY, CDR2 SYGVKD. V lost 8 bases to trimming and J lost 2 bases; unmatched junction nucleotides: 4. The CDR3 DNA is TGTGCCATCTCGGGACAGGAACAAGAGACCCAGTACTTC. Amino acid sequence: CAISGQEQETQYF.

The V gene is TRBV2, the J gene TRBJ2-6; D may be TRBD1 (6 bases). CDR3 length equals 14 residues. The V end lost 9 bases, the J end lost 2 bases, and 11 bases lay between the germline ends. The V gene's germline CDR1 is SNHLY and CDR2 FYNNEI. CDR3 in DNA: TGTGCCAGTACAGGGAGCACTGGGGCCAACGTCCTGACTTTC. Its translation is CASTGSTGANVLTF.

CDR3 nucleotide sequence: TGTGCCAGCAGTTTAGCCGGACTAGCGGGAGGGCCAGATACGCAGTATTTT. This encodes CASSLAGLAGGPDTQYF. The V and J genes are TRBV27 and TRBJ2-3, with 15 bases lining up with TRBD2. CDR1 is MNHEY, CDR2 SMNVEV, per germline (reference sequence). The CDR3 runs 17 residues. Losses at the gene ends were 2 bases for V and 4 bases for J; bases not matched to a gene: 4.

The chain combines TRBV29-1 with TRBJ2-1; D gene uncertain. The CDR3 is 14 residues long. The ends were cut back, 3 bases at V and 6 bases at J, with 15 bases in the middle. The V gene's germline CDR1 is SQVTM and CDR2 ANQGSEA. The CDR3 is CSVDASKRFNEQFF. The CDR3 coding sequence is TGCAGCGTTGATGCCTCCAAGAGGTTCAATGAGCAGTTCTTC.

The chain links TRBV7-9 to TRBJ1-5; TRBD1 aligns across 10 bases. Germline V gene sequence: CDR1 SEHNR, CDR2 FQNEAQ (reference sequence). CDR3 size: 17 residues. V shed 5 bases and J 1 base; nucleotides not matched to a gene: 8. The CDR3 coding sequence is TGTGCCAGCAGCCCGGGACAGGGGAAGGCGAGCAATCAGCCCCAGCATTTT. As protein: CASSPGQGKASNQPQHF.

This rearrangement joins TRBV5-1 to TRBJ2-5; 9 nucleotides match TRBD1. CDR1 and CDR2 (germline): SGHRS, YFSETQ. This CDR3 has 13 residues. V gave up 5 bases and J gave up 4 bases; unmatched junction bases: 3. The CDR3 bases are TGCGCCAGCAGGGGACAGGGAGGAGAGACCCAGTACTTC. Translation gives CASRGQGGETQYF.

V and J are TRBV7-9 and TRBJ2-1, with TRBD1 matching 11 bases. The germline gives CDR1 SEHNR, CDR2 FQNEAQ (reference sequence). The CDR3 runs to 17 residues. Trimming at V came to 5 bases and at J to 4 bases, leaving 10 bases not matched to a gene. In DNA form, the CDR3 reads TGTGCCAGCAGCCCGCATGCCGGGACAGGGGGTTACAATGAGCAGTTCTTC. This gives the protein CASSPHAGTGGYNEQFF.

The V call is TRBV4-3, the J call TRBJ1-2, with 7 bases that match TRBD1. Germline assignment: CDR1 LGHNA and CDR2 YSLEER. V dropped 0 bases and J dropped 5; count of bases not matched to a gene: 3. The CDR3 spans 14 residues. The CDR3 is CASSQDEGAYGYTF. The CDR3 coding sequence is TGCGCCAGCAGCCAAGATGAGGGGGCATATGGCTACACCTTC.

The chain couples TRBV29-1 to TRBJ1-1; 9 bases line up with TRBD1. J gave up 0 bases and V 6 bases, and 5 bases lay outside the gene matches. Germline CDR1 and CDR2: SQVTM and ANQGSEA. This CDR3 is built from 14 residues. CDR3 coding DNA: TGCAGCGTGCTACAGGGGGCCCTGAACACTGAAGCTTTCTTT. Translated: CSVLQGALNTEAFF.

The V and J genes are TRBV5-4 and TRBJ2-3; a weak D match, TRBD2 (6 bases). Germline V CDR1 and CDR2: SGHNT, YYREEE (reference sequence). V gave up 4 bases and J gave up 1 base, with 13 bases separating them. CDR3 length: 15 residues. The CDR3 is CASSAHSGGTDTQYF. The CDR3 nucleotides are TGTGCCAGCAGCGCCCACTCGGGAGGCACAGATACGCAGTATTTT. The whole variable domain, remainder taken from reference TRBV5-4 and TRBJ2-3, is ETGVTQSPTHLIKTRGQQVTLRCSSQSGHNTVSWYQQALGQGPQFIFQYYREEENGRGNFPPRFSGLQFPNYSSELNVNALELDDSALYLCASSAHSGGTDTQYFGPGTRLTVL.

The chain links TRBV7-8 to TRBJ1-5, with D possibly TRBD1 on 6 matching bases. The CDR3 loop spans 14 amino acids. Trimming shortened V by 5 bases and J by 5 bases, and 13 bases separated the two germline ends. Per germline, CDR1 SGHVS and CDR2 FQNEAQ. CDR3 region: CASSPVGAHQPQHF. CDR3 bases: TGTGCCAGCAGCCCTGTGGGGGCACATCAGCCCCAGCATTTT.

DNA of the CDR3: TGTGCCAGCAGTGATAAGACAGGGGGAAGATATGGCTACACCTTC. Amino acid sequence: CASSDKTGGRYGYTF. The V and J genes are TRBV2 and TRBJ1-2; 9 nucleotides align to TRBD1. Trimming removed 3 bases from V and 5 bases from J; junction bases left unmatched: 7. The V gene's germline CDR1 is SNHLY and CDR2 FYNNEI. The CDR3 loop spans 15 amino acids.

CDR3 protein: CAWRTGPYEQYF. CDR3 bases: TGTGCCTGGCGAACAGGGCCCTACGAGCAGTACTTC. J is TRBJ2-7 and V is TRBV30, with D possibly matching TRBD1 (6 bases). Trimming removed 5 bases from V and 2 bases from J, with 10 bases in between. CDR1 is GTSNPN, CDR2 SVGIG, per germline (reference sequence). The CDR3 spans 12 residues.

The rearrangement links TRBV15 to TRBJ1-5; D is possibly TRBD1 (5 bases). This CDR3 has 15 amino acids. Germline CDR1 and CDR2: LNHNV and YYDKDF (reference sequence). V lost 8 bases and J 4 bases, leaving 18 bases between the germline ends. The CDR3: CATGFGGASNQPQHF. CDR3 DNA sequence: TGTGCCACCGGATTTGGAGGGGCCAGTAATCAGCCCCAGCATTTT.

J is TRBJ1-2 and V is TRBV6-5, with no clear D. The germline V gene encodes CDR1 MNHEY and CDR2 SVGAGI. This CDR3 region has 13 residues. Deletions cut 6 bases from V and 2 bases from J, with 10 bases between. CDR3 nucleotide sequence: TGTGCCAGCAGCCCCACTGAAAACTATGGCTACACCTTC. Its translation: CASSPTENYGYTF.

The gene calls are TRBV18 and TRBJ2-7, with 8 bases lining up with TRBD1. CDR3 length: 15 amino acids. Germline CDR1 reads KGHSH; CDR2 reads LQKENI. The V segment lost 4 bases and the J segment 0 bases; nucleotides outside the gene matches: 5. Written as DNA, the CDR3 is TGTGCCAGCTCACAAGGGACAGGCATCTCCTACGAGCAGTACTTC. Its translation is CASSQGTGISYEQYF.

V usage is TRBV28 and J usage is TRBJ2-1, with 10 bases fitting TRBD1. The CDR3 covers 16 residues. Germline values: CDR1 MDHEN, CDR2 SYDVKM. V lost 6 bases, J lost 1 base, and 6 bases stayed unmatched. The CDR3 DNA reads as TGTGCCAGCAGCCCGACAGGGGGCGGATCCTACAATGAGCAGTTCTTC. This codes for CASSPTGGGSYNEQFF.

The chain recombines TRBV7-6 with TRBJ2-5, with no clear D. This CDR3 is 14 amino acids long. V was clipped by 3 bases and J by 1 base, with 9 bases between them. The germline V gene encodes CDR1 SGHVS and CDR2 FNYEAQ. The CDR3 reads CASSLQTTQETQYF. CDR3 DNA sequence: TGTGCCAGCAGCTTGCAAACAACCCAAGAGACCCAGTACTTC.

This clone was seen a handful of times. The chain has TRBV19 and TRBJ2-2; 13 bases fit TRBD2. Germline loops: CDR1 LNHDA, CDR2 SQIVND (reference sequence). J gave up 4 bases and V 4 bases, and 6 bases lay outside the gene matches. This CDR3 is 17 amino acids long. CDR3 DNA: TGTGCCAGTAGTAACCCGGGACTAGCGGGAAGCACCGGGGAGCTGTTTTTT. It encodes CASSNPGLAGSTGELFF. Supplemented by reference TRBV19 and TRBJ2-2, the full variable domain reads DGGITQSPKYLFRKEGQNVTLSCEQNLNHDAMYWYRQDPGQGLRLIYYSQIVNDFQKGDIAEGYSVSREKKESFPLTVTSAQKNPTAFYLCASSNPGLAGSTGELFFGEGSRLTVL.

The CDR3 coding sequence is TGTGCCAGCAGTGAAAGGACAGTTAGCAATCAGCCCCAGCATTTT. Translating it yields CASSERTVSNQPQHF. The V call is TRBV2, the J call TRBJ1-5, with a possible D match to TRBD1 (6 bases). Deletions cut 2 bases from V and 0 bases from J, with 8 bases between. Germline V lookup: CDR1 SNHLY, CDR2 FYNNEI. The CDR3 runs 15 residues.

The gene calls are TRBV24-1 and TRBJ2-1; TRBD1 agrees at 8 bases. Germline loops: CDR1 KGHDR, CDR2 SFDVKD. The V gene end was trimmed by 5 bases and the J gene end by 4 bases; junction bases not matched to a gene: 9. This CDR3 is built from 16 residues. The CDR3 is CATSARDRGEYNEQFF. CDR3 coding DNA: TGTGCCACCAGTGCCCGTGACAGGGGAGAGTACAATGAGCAGTTCTTC.

This sequence joins TRBV19 and TRBJ1-6, with D possibly TRBD1 on 6 matching bases. There are 16 residues in the CDR3. Deletions cut 5 bases from V and 8 bases from J, with 19 bases between. CDR1 and CDR2 from the germline V gene are LNHDA and SQIVND (reference sequence). The CDR3 reads CASSPTLDRQHSPLHF. Here the CDR3 DNA reads TGTGCCAGTAGTCCTACTCTGGACAGACAACATTCACCCCTCCACTTT.

V is TRBV6-5 and J is TRBJ2-7, with 7 positions matching TRBD1. Germline CDR1 and CDR2: MNHEY and SVGAGI. The CDR3 sequence is 14 residues long. After removal of 6 bases from V and 3 bases from J, the junction contained 8 bases not matched to a gene. The CDR3 DNA is TGTGCCAGCAGCAGAGGGCCAGGGGGCTACGAGCAGTACTTC. This sequence encodes CASSRGPGGYEQYF.

The table lists this clone with a count of one. The rearrangement uses TRBV15 and TRBJ2-7, with 10 bases fitting TRBD2. V lost 0 bases to trimming and J lost 4 bases; unmatched junction nucleotides: 9. Per germline, CDR1 LNHNV and CDR2 YYDKDF (reference sequence). The CDR3 has 17 residues. CDR3 sequence (DNA): TGTGCCACCAGCAGAGATGATAGTGGACTAGCGGCGTACGAGCAGTACTTC. Translation: CATSRDDSGLAAYEQYF.

This rearrangement joins TRBV9 to TRBJ1-3; D unclear. V was shortened by 5 bases and J by 1 base, with 10 bases between the two germline ends. This CDR3 is 14 amino acids long. CDR1 and CDR2 from the germline V gene are SGDLS and YYNGEE. The CDR3 DNA reads as TGTGCCAGCAGGGGCACTCCTTCTGGAAACACCATATATTTT. Its protein product is CASRGTPSGNTIYF.

The V call is TRBV11-1, the J call TRBJ1-1; a possible D gene is TRBD1 (5 bases). The CDR3 totals 14 residues. The ends were cut back, 3 bases at V and 3 bases at J, with 11 bases in the middle. Germline CDR1 SGHAT, CDR2 FQDESV (reference sequence). CDR3 bases: TGTGCCAGCAGCTTGGGCGGGGGTGACACTGAAGCTTTCTTT. This translates into CASSLGGGDTEAFF.

The V and J genes are TRBV11-2 and TRBJ1-1; 9 bases map to TRBD1. Germline lookup yields CDR1 SGHAT and CDR2 FQNNGV. The CDR3 covers 19 residues. The J segment lost 2 bases and the V segment lost 4 bases, leaving 17 bases of the junction unmatched. CDR3 DNA: TGTGCCAGCAGCTCCGCGAACCGGGACAGGGTGGGCAGTAACACTGAAGCTTTCTTT. Protein product: CASSSANRDRVGSNTEAFF.